These 27 T cell receptor beta chains were all obtained from the same sample, sequenced in a study of shared clonotypes between healthy human individuals. This table comes from immunoSEQ multiplex PCR, and its TCRdb copy is limited to in-frame clones, with some not included. The table shows 2 million to 2.5 million clones, with over 85% occurring only once. The sequencing input was naive CD4+ T cells from PBMCs. Specified subset: CD45RA+ positively selected. These receptors were taken from a man aged 18 to 29 in good health. Some clones in this sample may be carry-over from other donors' samples.

The chain employs TRBV28 and TRBJ2-7, with 8 bases identical to TRBD1. The CDR3 runs to 16 residues. Germline V gene lookup returns CDR1 MDHEN and CDR2 SYDVKM. With 1 base clipped from V and 2 bases from J, the junction kept 7 bases outside the gene matches. CDR3: CASSLSRGRGPYEQYF. DNA for the CDR3: TGTGCCAGCAGTTTATCCCGGGGCAGGGGGCCCTACGAGCAGTACTTC.

The chain recombines TRBV9 with TRBJ1-4; TRBD1 aligns across 9 bases. The germline gives CDR1 SGDLS, CDR2 YYNGEE. The ends lost 1 base at V and 3 bases at J; junction bases unmatched: 4. This CDR3 has 16 residues. CDR3 in amino acids: CASSVMGQGPNEKLFF. The CDR3 DNA sequence: TGTGCCAGCAGCGTAATGGGACAGGGACCTAATGAAAAACTGTTTTTT. The complete variable domain, with remaining parts taken from reference TRBV9 and TRBJ1-4, reads DSGVTQTPKHLITATGQRVTLRCSPRSGDLSVYWYQQSLDQGLQFLIQYYNGEERAKGNILERFSAQQFPDLHSELNLSSLELGDSALYFCASSVMGQGPNEKLFFGSGTQLSVL.

The V and J genes are TRBV5-1 and TRBJ1-1; the match to TRBD1 covers 7 bases. The CDR3 has 16 residues. Trimming cost V 4 bases and J 0 bases; bases outside gene matches: 9. Germline CDR1 and CDR2: SGHRS and YFSETQ. CDR3 region: CASSPRQGDMNTEAFF. In DNA form, the CDR3 reads TGCGCCAGCAGCCCTCGACAGGGAGACATGAACACTGAAGCTTTCTTT.

The chain employs TRBV29-1 and TRBJ2-7; D unclear. The CDR3 runs to 16 residues. Germline assignment: CDR1 SQVTM and CDR2 ANQGSEA. The germline V and J ends were trimmed by 2 bases and 3 bases, with 20 bases remaining between them. CDR3 sequence (DNA): TGCAGCGTTGAATTTGGGGTTAGGAGTGGCGGCTACGAGCAGTACTTC. It is translated as CSVEFGVRSGGYEQYF.

The rearrangement joins TRBV28 to TRBJ2-6; 8 bases match TRBD2. V lost 8 bases to trimming and J lost 1 base; unmatched junction nucleotides: 16. Germline V gene sequence: CDR1 MDHEN, CDR2 SYDVKM. CDR3 length: 19 amino acids. The CDR3 DNA reads TGTGCCAGCCGGAGCTGGAGCGGGAGTTTAAGATCTGGGGCCAACGTCCTGACTTTC. Translation gives CASRSWSGSLRSGANVLTF. Looking up the rest from reference TRBV28 and TRBJ2-6 gives the full variable domain: DVKVTQSSRYLVKRTGEKVFLECVQDMDHENMFWYRQDPGLGLRLIYFSYDVKMKEKGDIPEGYSVSREKKERFSLILESASTNQTSMYLCASRSWSGSLRSGANVLTFGAGSRLTVL.

This clone came up a few times. V usage is TRBV2 and J usage is TRBJ2-7, with a tentative D call TRBD1 (5 bases). CDR1 and CDR2 (germline): SNHLY, FYNNEI. The CDR3 is 13 residues long. The germline V and J ends were trimmed by 7 bases and 4 bases, with 14 bases remaining between them. The CDR3: CASIGRQGYEQYF. In nucleotides, the CDR3 is TGTGCCAGCATCGGCCGGCAGGGATACGAGCAGTACTTC. Based on the CDR3 plus reference TRBV2 and TRBJ2-7, the full variable domain is EPEVTQTPSHQVTQMGQEVILRCVPISNHLYFYWYRQILGQKVEFLVSFYNNEISEKSEIFDDQFSVERPDGSNFTLKIRSTKLEDSAMYFCASIGRQGYEQYFGPGTRLTVT.

The chain carries TRBV30 and TRBJ2-1; 9 bases are shared with TRBD2. Germline-derived CDR1 and CDR2 are GTSNPN and SVGIG (reference sequence). The V segment lost 5 bases and the J segment 9 bases; nucleotides outside the gene matches: 5. The length of the CDR3 is 12 residues. The DNA of the CDR3 is TGTGCCTGGCGAAAAGCGGGAGGTGAGCAGTTCTTC. Translating gives CAWRKAGGEQFF.

The chain is built from TRBV6-6 and TRBJ2-3, with D maybe TRBD2 (7 bases). The CDR3 sequence is 15 residues long. Trimming removed 3 bases from V and 4 bases from J, with 14 bases in between. Germline CDR1 and CDR2: MNHNY and SVGAGI (reference sequence). CDR3 bases: TGTGCCAGCAGTTATAACGGGGGGCAATCAGATACGCAGTATTTT. As protein: CASSYNGGQSDTQYF.

The chain combines TRBV14 with TRBJ2-2; 8 bases are a match to TRBD2. The V segment lost 1 base and the J segment 5 bases; nucleotides outside the gene matches: 9. This CDR3 comprises 17 residues. From germline, CDR1 is SGHDN and CDR2 FVKESK. This CDR3 is CASSQVQAGVRTGELFF. The CDR3 nucleotides are TGTGCCAGCAGCCAAGTGCAAGCGGGGGTCCGAACCGGGGAGCTGTTTTTT.

This chain connects TRBV28 to TRBJ2-6; 7 positions agree with TRBD2. Germline V gene sequence: CDR1 MDHEN, CDR2 SYDVKM. This CDR3 is built from 18 residues. Germline trimming cut 4 bases from V and 2 bases from J; bases unmatched to any gene: 11. CDR3 in amino acids: CASSSLPGLRAGANVLTF. The CDR3, as DNA: TGTGCCAGCAGTTCCCTTCCGGGACTAAGAGCTGGGGCCAACGTCCTGACTTTC.

This CDR3 is CASSEDRATEAFF. As DNA, the CDR3 is TGTGCCAGCAGCGAGGACAGGGCCACTGAAGCTTTCTTT. The chain uses TRBV7-8 and TRBJ1-1; 8 nucleotides match TRBD1. Germline-derived CDR1 and CDR2 are SGHVS and FQNEAQ. With V trimmed by 5 bases and J by 4 bases, 3 bases remained unmatched. The CDR3 spans 13 residues.

The gene calls are TRBV6-1 and TRBJ1-1, with D unclear. Per the germline V gene, CDR1 is MNHNS and CDR2 is SASEGT. The CDR3 spans 15 residues. Trimming stripped 7 bases from V and 1 base from J, with 16 bases between. The CDR3 DNA reads TGTGCCAGCATAACGCAAATAGTGGGGAACACTGAAGCTTTCTTT. Translating it yields CASITQIVGNTEAFF.

The table lists this clone with a count of one. This chain joins TRBV28 and TRBJ2-5; 7 nucleotides match TRBD2. Germline-derived CDR1 and CDR2 are MDHEN and SYDVKM. This CDR3 comprises 16 residues. Unmatched junction bases numbered 11, after V lost 5 bases and J lost 2 bases. CDR3 DNA sequence: TGTGCCAGCAGTAGCGCCGGGCTAGCGGATCAAGAGACCCAGTACTTC. Translating it yields CASSSAGLADQETQYF.

This rearrangement joins TRBV5-1 to TRBJ2-1; perhaps TRBD2 as D (6 bases). The CDR3 consists of 16 residues. Trimming removed 1 base at V and 0 bases at J, with 11 bases between. CDR1 is SGHRS, CDR2 YFSETQ, per germline. CDR3 loop: CASSLSTGLSYNEQFF. CDR3 bases: TGCGCCAGCAGCTTGTCGACGGGACTCTCCTACAATGAGCAGTTCTTC.

The chain combines TRBV7-9 with TRBJ2-5; 8 nucleotides line up with TRBD2. The last part of the DNA fits TRBJ2-7 better; the J call may be wrong. This CDR3 is built from 14 residues. CDR1 is SEHNR and CDR2 is FQNEAQ in the germline V gene (reference sequence). Here the CDR3 DNA reads TGTGCCAGCAGCTTAACGGCGGGAGGCTACGAGCAGTACTTC. The encoded protein is CASSLTAGGYEQYF.

The chain links TRBV7-6 to TRBJ2-1, with 7 bases matching TRBD1. This CDR3 has 15 residues. Germline V gene lookup returns CDR1 SGHVS and CDR2 FNYEAQ. Germline trimming cut 4 bases from V and 8 bases from J; bases unmatched to any gene: 11. CDR3 loop: CASSSPETGTDEQFF. CDR3 DNA sequence: TGTGCCAGCAGCTCACCCGAGACAGGGACAGATGAGCAGTTCTTC.

This chain joins TRBV7-2 and TRBJ2-2, with 8 bases aligning to TRBD2. Germline CDR1 and CDR2: SGHTA and FQGNSA. The CDR3 has 18 amino acids. The V segment lost 5 bases and the J segment 7 bases; nucleotides outside the gene matches: 18. CDR3 amino acids: CASSRTYVSGSKGGELFF. CDR3 nucleotides: TGTGCCAGCAGCCGGACTTACGTAAGCGGGAGCAAAGGCGGGGAGCTGTTTTTT.

The rearrangement links TRBV4-1 to TRBJ2-5; TRBD2 might be the D (7 bases). This CDR3 contains 16 residues. CDR1 and CDR2 from the germline V gene are MGHRA and YSYEKL. The ends were cut back, 4 bases at V and 4 bases at J, with 19 bases in the middle. This CDR3 reads CASSRIQGGNLETQYF. CDR3 coding DNA: TGCGCCAGCAGCCGGATACAGGGAGGGAACTTAGAGACCCAGTACTTC.

The V and J genes are TRBV28 and TRBJ1-5; D remains ambiguous. CDR1 and CDR2 from the germline V gene are MDHEN and SYDVKM. V lost 0 bases, J lost 3 bases, and 6 bases lay in between. The CDR3 consists of 14 residues. CDR3 coding DNA: TGTGCCAGCAGTTTATGGGGTGACAATCAGCCCCAGCATTTT. Its translation: CASSLWGDNQPQHF.

This clone was found once. The J gene is TRBJ1-1, the V gene TRBV7-9; a possible D gene is TRBD1 (5 bases). Deletions cut 3 bases from V and 1 base from J, with 12 bases between. CDR1 and CDR2 (germline): SEHNR, FQNEAQ (reference sequence). The CDR3 spans 15 residues. CDR3 DNA: TGTGCCAGCAGCTTCGAACTAGACAGGAACACTGAAGCTTTCTTT. This encodes CASSFELDRNTEAFF. The full variable domain, completed using reference TRBV7-9 and TRBJ1-1, is DTGVSQNPRHKITKRGQNVTFRCDPISEHNRLYWYRQTLGQGPEFLTYFQNEAQLEKSRLLSDRFSAERPKGSFSTLEIQRTEQGDSAMYLCASSFELDRNTEAFFGQGTRLTVV.

The chain is built from TRBV9 and TRBJ1-3; TRBD1 might be the D (5 bases). V was shortened by 0 bases and J by 0 bases, with 13 bases between the two germline ends. This CDR3 comprises 17 residues. Looked up from germline, CDR1 is SGDLS and CDR2 is YYNGEE. CDR3 loop: CASSVGGSSSSGNTIYF. Here the CDR3 DNA reads TGTGCCAGCAGCGTAGGGGGGAGTTCCAGCTCTGGAAACACCATATATTTT.

This sequence joins TRBV27 and TRBJ1-2; D is unclear. CDR1 and CDR2 from the germline V gene are MNHEY and SMNVEV (reference sequence). Trimming pared 3 bases from V and 0 bases from J, leaving 20 bases between. This CDR3 comprises 18 residues. The CDR3: CASSFIERGIISNYGYTF. DNA for the CDR3: TGTGCCAGCAGTTTTATAGAACGGGGTATAATTTCTAACTATGGCTACACCTTC.

The CDR3 loop is CASSLIRGSSNEQFF. CDR3 DNA: TGTGCCAGCAGCCTGATCCGGGGCAGTTCCAATGAGCAGTTCTTC. The genes are TRBV5-6 and TRBJ2-1, with D possibly called TRBD1 or TRBD2 (5 bases each). CDR1 is SGHDT, CDR2 YYEEEE, per germline. This CDR3 spans 15 amino acids. Trimming cost V 4 bases and J 6 bases, with 17 bases left between them.

This clone was found once. The V call is TRBV28, the J call TRBJ2-7; D remains ambiguous. The ends were cut back, 4 bases at V and 2 bases at J, with 9 bases in the middle. Germline V gene data show CDR1 as MDHEN and CDR2 as SYDVKM. There are 13 residues in the CDR3. CDR3 DNA sequence: TGTGCCAGCAGTTCCCCCATAACCTACGAGCAGTACTTC. Residues: CASSSPITYEQYF.

This rearrangement joins TRBV11-2 to TRBJ1-1; D perhaps matches TRBD1 (5 bases). V was shortened by 1 base and J by 0 bases, with 9 bases between the two germline ends. The CDR3 contains 15 residues. Germline CDR1 reads SGHAT; CDR2 reads FQNNGV. Here the CDR3 reads CASSLAGQMNTEAFF. In DNA, the CDR3 is TGTGCCAGCAGCTTAGCCGGACAAATGAACACTGAAGCTTTCTTT.

This chain joins TRBV5-5 and TRBJ2-2; the D is unclear. Trimming shortened V by 4 bases and J by 2 bases, and 12 bases separated the two germline ends. This CDR3 comprises 15 residues. The germline CDR1 and CDR2 sequences are SGHKS and YYEKEE (reference sequence). CDR3 sequence reads: CASSTLGGNTGELFF. In nucleotides, the CDR3 is TGTGCCAGCAGCACTTTAGGTGGAAACACCGGGGAGCTGTTTTTT.

The gene calls are TRBV28 and TRBJ1-5; a possible D gene is TRBD1 (6 bases). The CDR3 spans 14 residues. Germline values: CDR1 MDHEN, CDR2 SYDVKM. The V and J ends lost 6 bases and 7 bases respectively, with 16 bases between them. CDR3 amino acids: CASSVQGWGQPQHF. Written as DNA, the CDR3 is TGTGCCAGCAGCGTACAGGGATGGGGGCAGCCCCAGCATTTT.